This TCR beta chain was recorded in a study of shared clonotypes between healthy human individuals (dated by TCRdb to the early 2020s). About the investigation overall: The cohort included a few men and a couple of women between 18 and 49 years of age. Leukapheresis yielded between about 0.9 and 9 billion PBMCs per donor. To estimate repertoire size and how much clonotypes are shared between individuals, the study performed deep sequencing of blood TCR repertoires from about five healthy adults. Different laboratories and diverse techniques were used to prepare libraries and sequence TCR repertoires, to increase sequencing depth and limit assay-specific biases.

To note about this clone: What antigen it recognizes has not been identified. One base away there is no much larger clone; base qualities are not given.

Study-wide conclusions, independent of this receptor: Because the study included a small number of donors, the genetic and exposure-history diversity represented was limited. Pairwise subsampling indicated that sequencing depth was expected to affect the degree of clonotype sharing among donors. Sampling was restricted to blood, and TCR repertoires in tissue are likely to differ from TCR repertoires in blood.

Healthy HIV-negative adults with no recently reported acute infections or vaccinations were included as donors. Every donor was a Caucasian adult residing in Nashville, Tennessee, USA. For unsorted samples, roughly 91 million PBMCs were counted, and genomic DNA was extracted using the QIAamp DNA Blood Mini kit. After blood collection by leukapheresis, PBMCs were isolated using Ficoll-Histopaque density gradient centrifugation and then cryopreserved in the vapor phase of liquid nitrogen. V is shortened by 4 bases, J by 2 bases, and the region joining them spans 9 bases. The germline V gene (reference sequence) sets CDR1 to LNHDA and CDR2 to SQIVND. Taken from cysteine to phenylalanine, the CDR3 has 14 residues. Only the CDR3 region is kept as DNA, spanning 42 bases read in frame from base 1. TCR CDR3 regions were amplified from genomic DNA by multiplex PCR using the deep immunoSEQ assay. Extracted genomic DNA from each cell subset was distributed evenly across all wells of several immunoSEQ 96-well plates, and each plate was treated as a replicate. For unsorted PBMC, each replicate PCR was loaded with roughly 330 ng genomic DNA, equivalent to roughly 31,000 T cell genomes. Ten immunoSEQ deep assay plates were used to sequence the unsorted PBMC genomic DNA. Purified libraries were measured with a Qubit 3.0 fluorometer, size-checked on a Bioanalyzer 2100, and measured again with the KAPA Library Quantification kit. Every immunoSEQ 96-well plate was sequenced on a dedicated single-read 150-cycle Illumina NextSeq 550 flow cell. Per the source publication's procedure: Because only junctional sequences without quality scores were contained in the immunoSEQ output, filtering matching that applied to full-length reads could not be performed. To assign V/J genes and CDR3, sequences were annotated using PyIR, a Python wrapper for IgBLAST v1.9, with IMGT germline references. Reads were filtered out if the reads had weak V/J assignments (E-value above 1e-6), no CDR3, stop codons, out-of-frame junctions, or ambiguous translated residues. V3J clonotypes were defined by identical inferred V gene, J gene, and CDR3 amino acid sequence. Percentage overlap between repertoires was calculated by dividing the number of shared unique clonotypes by the size of the smaller repertoire. Repertoire richness was assessed with RTK rarefaction, the Chao1 estimator, and Recon v2.1 estimates of unobserved clonotypes. TCRdb holds this immuneACCESS table with in-frame rearrangements only. Some clones are missing; in checked studies, unresolved V genes explain under half, and the rest has no known cause. The V and J calls and clone size come from that table; D and trimming were worked out from the DNA. In all, the sample holds about 490,000 clones, and 60% to 85% of those were seen once. Clones ranked in the top ten supply 13% of the sample.

Sequenced material: PBMCs. This sequence originates from a woman between 35 and 50 years old in good health. Some clones in this sample may be carry-over from other donors' samples. Recombination connected TRBV19 to TRBJ1-5; the D gene is unclear. The bases read TGTGCCAGTAGTACAGTAGCGGGCAATCAGCCCCAGCATTTT. Its translation reads: CASSTVAGNQPQHF.